What follows are 8 T cell receptor beta chains derived from one specimen sequenced in a study of identifying expanded T cells in peripheral blood. Method: immunoSEQ multiplex PCR; TCRdb's copy keeps in-frame clones and lacks some. This table holds 130,000 or so clones, 75% to 90% found once. The sequencing sample was made of blood. The receptors shown here come from a person aged 18 to 70 in good health.

At least ten counts were recorded for this clone. The chain has TRBV7-6 and TRBJ1-3; 10 nucleotides agree with TRBD1. Per the germline V gene, CDR1 is SGHVS and CDR2 is FNYEAQ. Germline trimming cut 4 bases from V and 5 bases from J; bases unmatched to any gene: 2. The length of the CDR3 is 14 residues. The DNA for the CDR3 is TGTGCCAGCAGCTCGGGACAGGGGAGAAACACCATATATTTT. Encoded protein: CASSSGQGRNTIYF.

Remarks on this clone: Relative to the germline gene, one junction end is altered; a read error may explain this. The chain employs TRBV4-2 and TRBJ1-2; no definite D call. CDR1 is LGHNA, CDR2 YNFKEQ, per germline. CDR3 length equals 16 residues. The CDR3: CASSQERRKPNYGYTF. CDR3 DNA sequence: TGTGCCAGCAGCCAAGAGCGACGGAAACCCAACTACGGCTACACCTTC.

This clone was seen only a few times. The chain employs TRBV7-2 and TRBJ1-1; no firm D call. This CDR3 is built from 12 residues. CDR1 is SGHTA, CDR2 FQGNSA, per germline. With 2 bases removed from V and 1 base from J, the gap between germline ends came to 2 bases. The CDR3, as DNA: TGTGCCAGCAGCTTAACGAACACTGAAGCTTTCTTT. Amino acids: CASSLTNTEAFF.

There are a few counts of this clone. This chain connects TRBV13 to TRBJ2-4, with a weak D call TRBD1 (7 bases). Trimming cost V 1 base and J 9 bases, with 13 bases left between them. This CDR3 is 14 amino acids long. Germline CDR1 reads PRHDT; CDR2 reads FYEKMQ (reference sequence). This CDR3 is CASSLEEGAGIQYF. The CDR3, as DNA: TGTGCCAGCAGCTTAGAGGAGGGGGCCGGCATTCAGTACTTC.

The chain couples TRBV27 to TRBJ1-2, with TRBD1 as a possible D gene (6 bases). The CDR3 is made up of 15 amino acids. The V and J ends lost 1 base and 4 bases respectively, with 13 bases between them. From germline, CDR1 is MNHEY and CDR2 SMNVEV (reference sequence). This CDR3 reads CASSLLGRGGYGYTF. DNA for the CDR3: TGTGCCAGCAGTTTATTAGGCAGGGGTGGCTATGGCTACACCTTC.

There are a few counts of this clone. The chain employs TRBV27 and TRBJ1-1; tentatively, D is TRBD1 (6 bases). The CDR3 spans 12 residues. From germline, CDR1 is MNHEY and CDR2 SMNVEV (reference sequence). V was trimmed by 5 bases and J by 5 bases, leaving 9 bases between them. The CDR3 loop is CASSQQGTEAFF. In nucleotides, the CDR3 is TGTGCCAGCAGTCAACAGGGTACTGAAGCTTTCTTT.

The chain is built from TRBV11-3 and TRBJ2-4; 11 bases align to TRBD1. Looked up from germline, CDR1 is SGHNT and CDR2 is YENEEA. J was trimmed by 6 bases and V by 5 bases; bases with no gene match: 6. This CDR3 region has 15 residues. CDR3 in amino acids: CASSPGTGGRNIQYF. The CDR3 nucleotides read TGTGCCAGCAGCCCCGGGACAGGGGGAAGAAACATTCAGTACTTC.

This rearrangement joins TRBV2 to TRBJ1-5; D gene ambiguous. The germline V gene encodes CDR1 SNHLY and CDR2 FYNNEI. The CDR3 runs 14 residues. The V end was cut by 4 bases, the J end by 0 bases, with 7 bases between. Here the CDR3 DNA reads TGTGCCAGCAGTGGGCGGTATAGCAATCAGCCCCAGCATTTT. Translating it yields CASSGRYSNQPQHF.